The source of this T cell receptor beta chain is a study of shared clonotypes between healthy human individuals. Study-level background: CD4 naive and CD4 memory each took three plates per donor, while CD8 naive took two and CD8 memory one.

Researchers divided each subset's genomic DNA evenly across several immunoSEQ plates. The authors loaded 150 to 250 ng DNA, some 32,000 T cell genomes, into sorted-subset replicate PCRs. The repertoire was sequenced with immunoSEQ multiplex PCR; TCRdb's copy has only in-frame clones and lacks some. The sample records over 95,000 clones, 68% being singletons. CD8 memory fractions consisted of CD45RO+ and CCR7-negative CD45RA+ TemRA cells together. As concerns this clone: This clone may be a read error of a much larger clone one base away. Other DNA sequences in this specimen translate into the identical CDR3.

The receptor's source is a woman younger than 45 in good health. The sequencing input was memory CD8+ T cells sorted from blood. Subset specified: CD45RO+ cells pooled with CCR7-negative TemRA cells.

The CDR3 bases are TGTGCCAGCAGCGGGGACGGTTACGAGCAGTACTTC. This gives the protein CASSGDGYEQYF. The J gene is TRBJ2-5, the V gene TRBV9; perhaps D is TRBD1 or TRBD2 (5 bases each). Gene TRBJ2-7 matches the end of the DNA better, so the J call may be wrong. This CDR3 region has 12 residues. Germline V gives CDR1 SGDLS, CDR2 YYNGEE.